Listed below are T cell receptor beta chains from one sample, sequenced in a study of T cell responses to AZD1222 COVID-19 vaccine. Clones were sequenced by immunoSEQ multiplex PCR, and TCRdb holds only the in-frame ones, with some missing. The sample records about 140,000 clones, 70% to 90% being singletons. The material sequenced was peripheral blood, taken on day 0 of AZD1222 vaccination. The receptors stem from an adult in good health. The CDR3 runs from the conserved cysteine through the conserved F or W. Fields, in order: clone size, D gene, V gene, J gene, CDR3 protein, CDR3 DNA. A D gene is named only where the DNA matches it firmly. Rows may omit the clone size; those that give it use once, few, many or a size class.

size: few; D: .; V: TRBV3-1/TRBV3-2; J: TRBJ1-6; CDR3: CASSPQGNSPLHF; DNA: TGTGCCAGCAGCCCTCAAGGGAATTCACCCCTCCACTTT
size: .; D: TRBD2; V: TRBV5-4; J: TRBJ2-1; CDR3: CASSSSSGSTDEQFF; DNA: TGTGCCAGCAGCTCCTCTAGCGGGAGTACGGATGAGCAGTTCTTC
size: once; D: .; V: TRBV5-4; J: TRBJ2-1; CDR3: CASSFGLNNEQFF; DNA: TGTGCCAGCAGCTTCGGACTGAACAATGAGCAGTTCTTC
size: few; D: .; V: TRBV5-1; J: TRBJ2-5; CDR3: CASSLVQGRSETQYF; DNA: TGCGCCAGCAGCTTGGTACAGGGGAGGTCAGAGACCCAGTACTTC
size: once; D: TRBD1; V: TRBV6-1; J: TRBJ1-4; CDR3: CASSEALQGAEKLFF; DNA: TGTGCCAGCAGTGAAGCTTTACAGGGGGCGGAAAAACTGTTTTTT
size: .; D: TRBD1; V: TRBV5-1; J: TRBJ1-3; CDR3: CASSLGPGTGPGNTIYF; DNA: TGCGCCAGCAGCTTGGGGCCGGGGACAGGGCCGGGAAACACCATATATTTT
size: .; D: TRBD1; V: TRBV18; J: TRBJ1-2; CDR3: CASSPTDRGGYTF; DNA: TGTGCCAGCTCACCAACAGACAGGGGTGGCTACACCTTC
size: few; D: TRBD1; V: TRBV19; J: TRBJ2-1; CDR3: CASSIGGTGFQEQFF; DNA: TGTGCCAGTAGTATAGGCGGGACAGGGTTCCAAGAGCAGTTCTTC
size: .; D: .; V: TRBV19; J: TRBJ1-2; CDR3: CASSPGLYGYTF; DNA: TGTGCCAGTAGTCCCGGACTGTATGGCTACACCTTC
size: .; D: .; V: TRBV23-1; J: TRBJ1-2; CDR3: CASSQKLGPTREGYTF; DNA: TGCGCCAGCAGTCAAAAATTGGGCCCTACCCGCGAGGGCTACACCTTC
size: once; D: TRBD2; V: TRBV18; J: TRBJ2-7; CDR3: CASSPSGGQLYEQYF; DNA: TGTGCCAGCTCACCTTCGGGAGGCCAACTCTACGAGCAGTACTTC
size: .; D: .; V: TRBV14; J: TRBJ2-5; CDR3: CASSQAPYDRAGETQYF; DNA: TGTGCCAGCAGCCAAGCCCCATACGACAGGGCGGGGGAGACCCAGTACTTC
size: .; D: .; V: TRBV6-5; J: TRBJ2-7; CDR3: CASTYYRDNYEQYF; DNA: TGTGCCAGCACCTACTACCGGGACAACTACGAGCAGTACTTC
size: .; D: .; V: TRBV9; J: TRBJ2-2; CDR3: CASSVDLEGELFF; DNA: TGTGCCAGCAGCGTAGACCTTGAAGGGGAGCTGTTTTTT